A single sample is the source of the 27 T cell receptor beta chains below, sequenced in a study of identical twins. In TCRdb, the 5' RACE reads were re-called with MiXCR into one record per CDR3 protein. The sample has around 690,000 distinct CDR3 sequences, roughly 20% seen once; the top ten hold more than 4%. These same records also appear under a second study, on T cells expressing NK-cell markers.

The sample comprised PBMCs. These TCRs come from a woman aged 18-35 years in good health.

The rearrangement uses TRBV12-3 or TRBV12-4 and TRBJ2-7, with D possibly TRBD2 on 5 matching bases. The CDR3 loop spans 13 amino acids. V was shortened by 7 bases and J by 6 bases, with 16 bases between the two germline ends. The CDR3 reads CASTNEIRGEQYF. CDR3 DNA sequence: TGTGCCAGCACCAATGAAATTCGGGGCGAGCAGTACTTC.

The CDR3 sequence: CASSRDGGYGYTF. CDR3 nucleotides: TGCGCCAGCAGTCGGGACGGAGGGTATGGCTACACCTTC. The chain combines TRBV10-1 with TRBJ1-2; maybe TRBD1 (5 bases). V lost 5 bases, J lost 5 bases, and 12 bases lay in between. Germline CDR1 and CDR2: WNHNN and SYGVQD (reference sequence). The CDR3 is made up of 13 amino acids.

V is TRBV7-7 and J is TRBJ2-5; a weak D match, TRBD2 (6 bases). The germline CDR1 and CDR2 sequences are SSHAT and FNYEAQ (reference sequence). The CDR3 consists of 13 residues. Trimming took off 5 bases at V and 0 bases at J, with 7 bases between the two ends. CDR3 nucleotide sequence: TGTGCCAGCAGCCGCGGGGACCAAGAGACCCAGTACTTC. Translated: CASSRGDQETQYF.

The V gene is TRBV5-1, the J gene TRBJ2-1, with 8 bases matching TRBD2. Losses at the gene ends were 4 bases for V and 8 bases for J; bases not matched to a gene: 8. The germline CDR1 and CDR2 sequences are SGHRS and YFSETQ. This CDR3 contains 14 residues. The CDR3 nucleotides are TGCGCCAGCAGCCCGGGACTAGGTCTTTATGAGCAGTTCTTC. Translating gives CASSPGLGLYEQFF. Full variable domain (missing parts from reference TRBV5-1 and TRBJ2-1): KAGVTQTPRYLIKTRGQQVTLSCSPISGHRSVSWYQQTPGQGLQFLFEYFSETQRNKGNFPGRFSGRQFSNSRSEMNVSTLELGDSALYLCASSPGLGLYEQFFGPGTRLTVL.

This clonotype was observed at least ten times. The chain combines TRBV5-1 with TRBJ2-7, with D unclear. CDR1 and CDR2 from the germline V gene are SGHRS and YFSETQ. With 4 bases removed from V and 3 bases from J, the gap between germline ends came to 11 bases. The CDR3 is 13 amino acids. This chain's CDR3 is CASSQGPVYEQYF. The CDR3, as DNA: TGCGCCAGCAGCCAAGGACCTGTCTACGAGCAGTACTTC.

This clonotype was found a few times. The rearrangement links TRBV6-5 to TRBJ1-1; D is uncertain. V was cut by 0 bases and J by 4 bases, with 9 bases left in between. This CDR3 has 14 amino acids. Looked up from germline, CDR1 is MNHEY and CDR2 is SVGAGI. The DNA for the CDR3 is TGTGCCAGCAGTTACTCGTATGGGGTCACTGAAGCTTTCTTT. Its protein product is CASSYSYGVTEAFF.

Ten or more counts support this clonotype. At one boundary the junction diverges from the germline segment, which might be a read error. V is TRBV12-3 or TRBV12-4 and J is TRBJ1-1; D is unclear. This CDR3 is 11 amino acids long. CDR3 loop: CASSLGERPLF. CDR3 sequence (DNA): TGTGCCAGCAGTTTAGGCGAGCGACCTCTTTTT.

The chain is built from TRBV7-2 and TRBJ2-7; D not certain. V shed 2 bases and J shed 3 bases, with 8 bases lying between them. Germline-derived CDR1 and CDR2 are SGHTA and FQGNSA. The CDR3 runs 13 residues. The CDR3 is CASSLRQRYEQYF. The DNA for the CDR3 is TGTGCCAGCAGCTTACGGCAGCGCTACGAGCAGTACTTC.

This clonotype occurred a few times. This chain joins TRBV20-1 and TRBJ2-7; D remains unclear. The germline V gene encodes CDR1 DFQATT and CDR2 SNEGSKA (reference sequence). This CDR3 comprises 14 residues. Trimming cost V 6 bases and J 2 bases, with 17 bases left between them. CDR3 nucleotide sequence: TGCAGTGCCAGACCCCTGGCGGAGCCCTACGAGCAGTACTTC. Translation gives CSARPLAEPYEQYF.

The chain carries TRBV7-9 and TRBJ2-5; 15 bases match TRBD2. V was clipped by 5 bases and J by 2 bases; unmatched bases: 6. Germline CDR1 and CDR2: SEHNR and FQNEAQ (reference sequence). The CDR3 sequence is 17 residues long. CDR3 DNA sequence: TGTGCCAGCAGCCCCGGGACTAGCGGGGGGCATCAAGAGACCCAGTACTTC. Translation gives CASSPGTSGGHQETQYF.

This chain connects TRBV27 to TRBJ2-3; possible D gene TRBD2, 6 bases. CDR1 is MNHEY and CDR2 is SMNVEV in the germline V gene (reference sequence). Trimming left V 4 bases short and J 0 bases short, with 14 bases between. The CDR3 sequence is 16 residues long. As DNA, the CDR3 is TGTGCCAGCAGTTCGGAGACTAGAGCTAGCACAGATACGCAGTATTTT. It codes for CASSSETRASTDTQYF.

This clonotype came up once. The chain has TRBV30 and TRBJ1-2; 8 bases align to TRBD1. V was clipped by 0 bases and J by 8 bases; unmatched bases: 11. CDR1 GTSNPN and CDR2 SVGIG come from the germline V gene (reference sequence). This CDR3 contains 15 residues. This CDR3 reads CAWSVLWTGSNGYTF. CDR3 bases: TGTGCCTGGAGTGTCCTATGGACAGGGAGTAACGGCTACACCTTC.

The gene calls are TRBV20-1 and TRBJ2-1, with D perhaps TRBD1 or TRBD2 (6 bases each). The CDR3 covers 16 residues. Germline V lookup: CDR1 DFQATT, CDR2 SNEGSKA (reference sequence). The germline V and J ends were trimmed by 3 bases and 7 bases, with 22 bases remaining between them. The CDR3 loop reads CSARAGGGRFLNEQFF. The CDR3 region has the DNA TGCAGTGCTAGGGCTGGAGGGGGGCGATTCTTAAATGAGCAGTTCTTC.

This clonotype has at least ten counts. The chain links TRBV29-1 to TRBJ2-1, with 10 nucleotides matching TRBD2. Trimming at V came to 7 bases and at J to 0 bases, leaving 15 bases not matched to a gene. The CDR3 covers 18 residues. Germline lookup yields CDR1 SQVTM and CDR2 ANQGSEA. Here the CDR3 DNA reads TGCAGCGCTCCTGGGGGGACTAGCGTATCGAGCTCCTACAATGAGCAGTTCTTC. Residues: CSAPGGTSVSSSYNEQFF.

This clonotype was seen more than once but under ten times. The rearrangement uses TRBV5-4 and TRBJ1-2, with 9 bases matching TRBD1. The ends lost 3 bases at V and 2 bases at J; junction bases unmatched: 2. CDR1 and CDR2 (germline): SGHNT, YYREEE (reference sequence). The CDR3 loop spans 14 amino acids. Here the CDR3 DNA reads TGTGCCAGCAGCTACGGGACAGGGAACTATGGCTACACCTTC. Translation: CASSYGTGNYGYTF. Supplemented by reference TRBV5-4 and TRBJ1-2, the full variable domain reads ETGVTQSPTHLIKTRGQQVTLRCSSQSGHNTVSWYQQALGQGPQFIFQYYREEENGRGNFPPRFSGLQFPNYSSELNVNALELDDSALYLCASSYGTGNYGYTFGSGTRLTVV.

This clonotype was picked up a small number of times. The CDR3 coding sequence is TGTGCCAGCAGCCGGCGGCCGGCGGGCGGGGAGCTGTTTTTT. It specifies CASSRRPAGGELFF. This chain joins TRBV12-3 or TRBV12-4 and TRBJ2-2, with a tentative D call TRBD2 (5 bases). V was cut by 6 bases and J by 7 bases, with 15 bases left in between. This CDR3 comprises 14 residues.

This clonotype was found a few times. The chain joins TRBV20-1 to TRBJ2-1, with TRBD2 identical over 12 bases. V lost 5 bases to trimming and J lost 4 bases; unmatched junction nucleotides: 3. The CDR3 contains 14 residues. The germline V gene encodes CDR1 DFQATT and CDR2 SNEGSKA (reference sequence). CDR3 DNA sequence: TGCAGTGCTGGAGGACTAGCGGGATACAATGAGCAGTTCTTC. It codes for CSAGGLAGYNEQFF.

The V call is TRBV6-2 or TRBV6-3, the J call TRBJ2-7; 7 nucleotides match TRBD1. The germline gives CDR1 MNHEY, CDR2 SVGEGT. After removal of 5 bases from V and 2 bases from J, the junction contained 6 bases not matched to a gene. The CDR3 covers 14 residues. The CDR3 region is CASSRTGDTYEQYF. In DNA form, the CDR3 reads TGTGCCAGCAGTCGGACAGGCGATACCTACGAGCAGTACTTC.

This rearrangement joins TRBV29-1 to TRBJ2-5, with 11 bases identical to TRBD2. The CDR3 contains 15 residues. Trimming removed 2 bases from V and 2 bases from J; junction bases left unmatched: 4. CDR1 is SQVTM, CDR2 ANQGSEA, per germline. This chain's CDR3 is CSVETSGRNQETQYF. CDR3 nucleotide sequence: TGCAGCGTTGAAACTAGCGGGAGAAATCAAGAGACCCAGTACTTC.

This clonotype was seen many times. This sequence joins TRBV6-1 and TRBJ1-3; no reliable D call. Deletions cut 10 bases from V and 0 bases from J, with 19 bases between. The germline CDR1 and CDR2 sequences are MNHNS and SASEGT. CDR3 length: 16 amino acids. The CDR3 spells CATSRSLARSGNTIYF. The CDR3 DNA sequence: TGTGCCACCTCCCGAAGCCTCGCCCGCTCTGGAAACACCATATATTTT.

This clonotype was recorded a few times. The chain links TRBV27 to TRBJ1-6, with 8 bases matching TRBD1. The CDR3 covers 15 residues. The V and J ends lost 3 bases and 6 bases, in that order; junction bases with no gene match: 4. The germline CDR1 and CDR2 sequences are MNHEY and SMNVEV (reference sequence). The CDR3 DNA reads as TGTGCCAGCAGTTTCGGACAGGGTCGTAATTCACCCCTCCACTTT. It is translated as CASSFGQGRNSPLHF.

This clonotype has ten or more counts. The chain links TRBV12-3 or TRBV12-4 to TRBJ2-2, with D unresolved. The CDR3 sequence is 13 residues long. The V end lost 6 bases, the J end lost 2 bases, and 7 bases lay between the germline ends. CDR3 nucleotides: TGTGCCAGCAGGCTGGACAACACCGGGGAGCTGTTTTTT. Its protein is CASRLDNTGELFF.

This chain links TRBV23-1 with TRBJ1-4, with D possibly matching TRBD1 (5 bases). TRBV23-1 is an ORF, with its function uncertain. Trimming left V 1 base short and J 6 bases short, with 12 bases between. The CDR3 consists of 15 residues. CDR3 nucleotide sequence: TGCGCCAGCAGTCAATACGGCCAGGGCGATGAAAAACTGTTTTTT. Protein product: CASSQYGQGDEKLFF.

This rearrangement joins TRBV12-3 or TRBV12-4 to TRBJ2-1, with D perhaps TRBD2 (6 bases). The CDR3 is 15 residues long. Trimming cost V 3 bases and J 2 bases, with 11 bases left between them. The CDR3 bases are TGTGCCAGCAGTTTTAGGTGGAGGGCCTACAATGAGCAGTTCTTC. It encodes CASSFRWRAYNEQFF.

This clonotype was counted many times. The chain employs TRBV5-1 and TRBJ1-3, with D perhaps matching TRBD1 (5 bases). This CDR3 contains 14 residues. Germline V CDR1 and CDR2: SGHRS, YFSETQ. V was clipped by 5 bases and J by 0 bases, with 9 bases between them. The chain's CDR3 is CASREGSSGNTIYF. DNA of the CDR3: TGCGCCAGCAGGGAGGGGAGCTCTGGAAACACCATATATTTT.

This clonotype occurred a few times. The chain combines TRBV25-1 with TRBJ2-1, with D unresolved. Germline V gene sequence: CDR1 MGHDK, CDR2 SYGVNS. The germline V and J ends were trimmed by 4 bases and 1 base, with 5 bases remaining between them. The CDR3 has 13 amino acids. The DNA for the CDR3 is TGTGCCAGCAGTGTGACTTCCTACAATGAGCAGTTCTTC. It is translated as CASSVTSYNEQFF.

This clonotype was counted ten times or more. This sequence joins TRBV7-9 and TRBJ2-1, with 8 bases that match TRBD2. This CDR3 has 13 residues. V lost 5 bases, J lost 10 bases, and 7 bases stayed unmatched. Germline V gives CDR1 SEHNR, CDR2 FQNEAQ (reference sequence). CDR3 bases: TGTGCCAGCAGCGCCCTGACTAGCGTAGAGCAGTTCTTC. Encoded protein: CASSALTSVEQFF.